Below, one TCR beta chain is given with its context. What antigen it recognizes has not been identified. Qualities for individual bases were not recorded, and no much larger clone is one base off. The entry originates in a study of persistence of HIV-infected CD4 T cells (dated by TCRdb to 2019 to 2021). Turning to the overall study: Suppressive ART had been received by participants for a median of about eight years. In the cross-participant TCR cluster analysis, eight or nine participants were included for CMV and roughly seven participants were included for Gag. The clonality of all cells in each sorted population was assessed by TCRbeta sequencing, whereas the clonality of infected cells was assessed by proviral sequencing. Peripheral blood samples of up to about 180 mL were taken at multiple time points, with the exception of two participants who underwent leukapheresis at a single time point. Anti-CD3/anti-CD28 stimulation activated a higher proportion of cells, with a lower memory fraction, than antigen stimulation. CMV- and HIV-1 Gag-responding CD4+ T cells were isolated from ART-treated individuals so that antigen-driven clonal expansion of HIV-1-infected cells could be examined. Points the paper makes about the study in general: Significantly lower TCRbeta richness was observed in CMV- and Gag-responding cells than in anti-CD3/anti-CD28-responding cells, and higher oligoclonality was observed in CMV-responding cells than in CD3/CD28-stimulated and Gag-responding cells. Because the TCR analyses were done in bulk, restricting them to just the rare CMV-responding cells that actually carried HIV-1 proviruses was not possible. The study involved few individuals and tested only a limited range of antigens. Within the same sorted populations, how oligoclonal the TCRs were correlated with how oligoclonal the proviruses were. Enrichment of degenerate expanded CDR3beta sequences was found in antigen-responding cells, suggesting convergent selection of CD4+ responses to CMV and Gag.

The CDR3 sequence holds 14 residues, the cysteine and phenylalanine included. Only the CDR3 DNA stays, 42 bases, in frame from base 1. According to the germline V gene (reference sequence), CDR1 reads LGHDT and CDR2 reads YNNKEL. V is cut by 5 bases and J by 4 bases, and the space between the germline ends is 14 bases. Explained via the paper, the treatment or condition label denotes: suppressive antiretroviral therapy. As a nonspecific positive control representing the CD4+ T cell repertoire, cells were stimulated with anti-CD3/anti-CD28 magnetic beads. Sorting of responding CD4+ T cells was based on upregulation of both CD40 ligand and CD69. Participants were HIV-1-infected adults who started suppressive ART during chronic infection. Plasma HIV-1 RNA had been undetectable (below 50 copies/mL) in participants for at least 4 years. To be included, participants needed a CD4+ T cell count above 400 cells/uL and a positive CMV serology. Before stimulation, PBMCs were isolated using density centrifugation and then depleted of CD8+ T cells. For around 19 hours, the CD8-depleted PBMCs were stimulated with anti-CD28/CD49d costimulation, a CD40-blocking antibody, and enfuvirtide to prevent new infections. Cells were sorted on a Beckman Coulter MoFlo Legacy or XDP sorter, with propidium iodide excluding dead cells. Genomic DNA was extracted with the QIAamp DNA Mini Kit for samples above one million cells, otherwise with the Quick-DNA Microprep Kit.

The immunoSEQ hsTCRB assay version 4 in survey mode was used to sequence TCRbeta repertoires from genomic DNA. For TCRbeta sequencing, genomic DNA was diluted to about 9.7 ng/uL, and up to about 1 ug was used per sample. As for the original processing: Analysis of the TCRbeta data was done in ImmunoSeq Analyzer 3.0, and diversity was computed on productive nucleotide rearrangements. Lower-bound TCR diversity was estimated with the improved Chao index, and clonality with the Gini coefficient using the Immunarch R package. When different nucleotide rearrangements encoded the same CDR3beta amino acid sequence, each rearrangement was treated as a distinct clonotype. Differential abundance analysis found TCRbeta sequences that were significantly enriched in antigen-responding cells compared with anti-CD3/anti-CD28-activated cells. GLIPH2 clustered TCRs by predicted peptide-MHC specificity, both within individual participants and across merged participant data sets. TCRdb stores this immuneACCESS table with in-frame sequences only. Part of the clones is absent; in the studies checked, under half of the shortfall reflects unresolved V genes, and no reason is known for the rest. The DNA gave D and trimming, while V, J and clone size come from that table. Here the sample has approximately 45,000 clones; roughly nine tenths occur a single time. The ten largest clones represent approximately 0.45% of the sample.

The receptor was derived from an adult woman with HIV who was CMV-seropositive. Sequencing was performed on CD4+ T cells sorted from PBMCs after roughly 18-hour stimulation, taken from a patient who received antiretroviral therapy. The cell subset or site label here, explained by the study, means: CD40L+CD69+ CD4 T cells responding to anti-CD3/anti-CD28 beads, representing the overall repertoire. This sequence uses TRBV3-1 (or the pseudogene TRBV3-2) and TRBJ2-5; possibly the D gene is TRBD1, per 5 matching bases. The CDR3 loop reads CASSAARGGETQYF. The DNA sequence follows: TGTGCCAGCAGCGCGGCAAGGGGTGGAGAGACCCAGTACTTC.